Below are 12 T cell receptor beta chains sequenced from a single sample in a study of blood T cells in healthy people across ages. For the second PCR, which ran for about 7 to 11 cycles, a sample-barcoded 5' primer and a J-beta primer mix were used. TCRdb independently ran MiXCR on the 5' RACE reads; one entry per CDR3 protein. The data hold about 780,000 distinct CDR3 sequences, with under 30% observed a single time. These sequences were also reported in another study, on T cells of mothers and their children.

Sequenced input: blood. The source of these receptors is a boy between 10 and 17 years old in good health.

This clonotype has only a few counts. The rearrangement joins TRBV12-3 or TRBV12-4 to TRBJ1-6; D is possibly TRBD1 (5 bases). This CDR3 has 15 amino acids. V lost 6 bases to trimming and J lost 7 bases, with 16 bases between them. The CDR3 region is CASRYTGTANSPLHF. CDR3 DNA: TGTGCCAGCAGGTATACCGGGACGGCGAATTCACCCCTCCACTTT.

DNA for the CDR3: TGCGCCAGCAGCTCGGACAGGATCAGCTCCTACGAGCAGTACTTC. Its protein product is CASSSDRISSYEQYF. V gene TRBV5-1 combines with J gene TRBJ2-7; 7 bases are shared with TRBD1. CDR3 length: 15 amino acids. V was pared by 3 bases and J by 0 bases, with 6 bases of the junction left unmatched. Germline-derived CDR1 and CDR2 are SGHRS and YFSETQ.

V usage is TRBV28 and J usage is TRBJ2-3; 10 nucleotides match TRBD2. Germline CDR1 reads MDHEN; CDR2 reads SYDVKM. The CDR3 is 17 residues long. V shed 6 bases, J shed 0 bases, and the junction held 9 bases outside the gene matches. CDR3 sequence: CASSHIAGGSSTDTQYF. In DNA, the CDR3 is TGTGCCAGCAGCCATATAGCGGGGGGCTCTAGCACAGATACGCAGTATTTT. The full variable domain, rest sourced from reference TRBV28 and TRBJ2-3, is DVKVTQSSRYLVKRTGEKVFLECVQDMDHENMFWYRQDPGLGLRLIYFSYDVKMKEKGDIPEGYSVSREKKERFSLILESASTNQTSMYLCASSHIAGGSSTDTQYFGPGTRLTVL.

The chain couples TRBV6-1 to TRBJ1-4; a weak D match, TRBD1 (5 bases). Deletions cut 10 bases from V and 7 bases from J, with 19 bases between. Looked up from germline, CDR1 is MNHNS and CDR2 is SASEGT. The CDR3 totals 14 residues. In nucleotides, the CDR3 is TGTGCCACTCTGGGGGGTGGGGCGGTTGAAAAACTGTTTTTT. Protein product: CATLGGGAVEKLFF.

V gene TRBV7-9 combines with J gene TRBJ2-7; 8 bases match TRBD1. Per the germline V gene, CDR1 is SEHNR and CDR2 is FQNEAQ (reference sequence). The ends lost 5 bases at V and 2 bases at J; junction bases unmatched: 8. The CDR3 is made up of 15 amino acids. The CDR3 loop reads CASSTTGTGTYEQYF. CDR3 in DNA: TGTGCCAGCAGCACCACCGGGACAGGAACCTACGAGCAGTACTTC.

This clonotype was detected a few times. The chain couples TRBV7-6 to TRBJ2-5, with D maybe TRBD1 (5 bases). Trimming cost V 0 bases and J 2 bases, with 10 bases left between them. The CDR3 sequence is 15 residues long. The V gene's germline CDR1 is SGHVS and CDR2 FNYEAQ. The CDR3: CASSLAPTEQETQYF. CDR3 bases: TGTGCCAGCAGCTTAGCACCGACAGAGCAAGAGACCCAGTACTTC.

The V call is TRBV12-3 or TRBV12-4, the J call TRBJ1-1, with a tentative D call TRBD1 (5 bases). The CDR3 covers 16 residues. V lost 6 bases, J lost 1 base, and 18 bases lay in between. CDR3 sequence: CASRRGTAIRNTEAFF. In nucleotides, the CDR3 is TGTGCCAGCAGAAGGGGAACCGCCATCCGGAACACTGAAGCTTTCTTT.

The DNA for the CDR3 is TGTGCCAGCAGTGAGGATGGGGACAGGGGGCGGCTGTACCCTGGGGCCAACGTCCTGACTTTC. It encodes CASSEDGDRGRLYPGANVLTF. This sequence joins TRBV25-1 and TRBJ2-6, with 12 bases lining up with TRBD1. V dropped 3 bases and J dropped 2; count of bases not matched to a gene: 14. The CDR3 sequence is 21 residues long. CDR1 and CDR2 (germline): MGHDK, SYGVNS.

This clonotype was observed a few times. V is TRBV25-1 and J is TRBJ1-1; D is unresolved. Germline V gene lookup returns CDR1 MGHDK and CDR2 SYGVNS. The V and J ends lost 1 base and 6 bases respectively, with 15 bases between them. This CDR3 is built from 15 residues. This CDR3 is CASSESGRAMSEAFF. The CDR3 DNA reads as TGTGCCAGCAGTGAATCGGGCCGCGCGATGTCTGAAGCTTTCTTT.

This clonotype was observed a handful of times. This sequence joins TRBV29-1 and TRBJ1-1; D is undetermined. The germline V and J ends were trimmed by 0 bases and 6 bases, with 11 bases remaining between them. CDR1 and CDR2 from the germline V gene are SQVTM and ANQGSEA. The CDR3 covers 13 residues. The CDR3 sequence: CSVEDLAGSEAFF. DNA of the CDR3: TGCAGCGTTGAAGATTTGGCAGGCTCTGAAGCTTTCTTT.

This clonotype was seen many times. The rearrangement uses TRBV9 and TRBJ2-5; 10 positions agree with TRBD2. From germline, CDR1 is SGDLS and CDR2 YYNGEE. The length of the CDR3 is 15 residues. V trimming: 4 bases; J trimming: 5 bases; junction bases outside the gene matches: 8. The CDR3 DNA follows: TGTGCCAGCAGCCCCCTAGCGGGGGCTGGGGAGACCCAGTACTTC. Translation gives CASSPLAGAGETQYF.

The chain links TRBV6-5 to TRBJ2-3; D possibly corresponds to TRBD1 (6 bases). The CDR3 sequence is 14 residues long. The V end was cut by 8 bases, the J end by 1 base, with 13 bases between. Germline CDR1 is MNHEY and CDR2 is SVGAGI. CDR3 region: CASGRRGGTDTQYF. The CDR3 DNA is TGTGCCAGCGGGCGCAGGGGAGGCACAGATACGCAGTATTTT.